The rows below give T cell receptor beta chains drawn from one sample of a study of glioma-infiltrating T cells after dendritic cell vaccination. Assay: immunoSEQ multiplex PCR; the TCRdb copy retains only in-frame clones and omits some. The sample consists of about 92,000 clones, around 86% of them appearing once. The material sequenced was blood, taken before dendritic cell vaccination. The receptor set was obtained from a human donor with glioblastoma. Both conserved end residues are part of each CDR3. The D gene is left open where the match is weak. Size tells how often a clone was seen (once, few, many) or the class of an expanded clone, and some rows leave it out.

TRBV6-6	-	TRBJ2-7	TRBD1	CASSVGTGGGYEQYF	TGTGCCAGCAGCGTAGGGACAGGGGGTGGCTACGAGCAGTACTTC
TRBV18	-	TRBJ1-3	-	CASSPSPLGGNTIYF	TGTGCCAGCTCACCTAGCCCCCTTGGAGGAAACACCATATATTTT
TRBV6-5	-	TRBJ2-3	-	CASSYSRVLDTQYF	TGTGCCAGCAGTTACTCGAGGGTTTTGGATACGCAGTATTTT
TRBV11-2	-	TRBJ2-1	TRBD1	CASSSQDRGLRDEQFF	TGTGCCAGCAGCTCCCAGGACAGGGGGCTTAGGGATGAGCAGTTCTTC
TRBV19	-	TRBJ2-7	-	CASSRSQGFINEQYF	TGTGCCAGTAGTCGATCTCAGGGTTTCATTAACGAGCAGTACTTC
TRBV7-2	-	TRBJ2-1	TRBD2	CASSNTGTSNEQFF	TGTGCCAGCAGCAACACCGGGACTAGCAATGAGCAGTTCTTC
TRBV7-2	-	TRBJ1-2	TRBD1	CASSTRDRGGYTF	TGTGCCAGCAGCACCCGGGACAGGGGTGGCTACACCTTC
TRBV18	-	TRBJ2-1	-	CASSPRGGLSSTEQFF	TGTGCCAGCTCACCTAGGGGGGGCCTCTCTTCGACTGAGCAGTTCTTC
TRBV5-6	-	TRBJ2-1	-	CASSFGRLPYNEQFF	TGTGCCAGCAGCTTCGGTAGACTACCCTACAATGAGCAGTTCTTC
TRBV7-6	-	TRBJ2-7	TRBD1	CASSLAGTGAEQYF	TGTGCCAGCAGCTTAGCCGGGACAGGGGCCGAGCAGTACTTC
TRBV5-1	-	TRBJ1-1	TRBD1	CASANYRGGTEAFF	TGCGCCAGCGCTAATTACAGGGGTGGGACTGAAGCTTTCTTT
TRBV27	-	TRBJ2-7	-	CASSPGDLLYEQYF	TGTGCCAGCAGTCCCGGGGATTTACTTTACGAGCAGTACTTC
TRBV5-6	-	TRBJ2-3	-	CASRRILRAGGTDTQYF	TGTGCCAGCAGACGGATCCTCAGGGCCGGAGGCACAGATACGCAGTATTTT
TRBV2	-	TRBJ1-5	-	CATAGTSNQPQHF	TGTGCCACCGCCGGGACAAGCAATCAGCCCCAGCATTTT
TRBV11-2	-	TRBJ1-5	TRBD1	CASSAGQGNQPQHF	TGTGCCAGCAGCGCGGGACAGGGAAATCAGCCCCAGCATTTT
TRBV29-1	-	TRBJ2-1	TRBD2	CSVGGLAESPSYNEQFF	TGCAGCGTTGGTGGACTAGCGGAATCTCCCTCCTACAATGAGCAGTTCTTC
TRBV28	few	TRBJ2-3	TRBD1	CAIQGAGDTDTQYF	TGTGCCATCCAGGGGGCAGGTGACACAGATACGCAGTATTTT
TRBV28	-	TRBJ2-7	TRBD2	CASRTWHLAGDEQYF	TGTGCCAGCAGGACGTGGCATCTAGCGGGAGACGAGCAGTACTTC
TRBV6-5	once	TRBJ2-7	-	CASSSSGPLYEQYF	TGTGCCAGCAGTTCGAGCGGGCCTCTCTACGAGCAGTACTTC
TRBV6-5	-	TRBJ1-2	-	CASNRADSNYGYTF	TGTGCCAGCAATCGGGCGGACAGCAACTATGGCTACACCTTC
TRBV27	-	TRBJ1-5	-	CASSLGQTGNQPQHF	TGTGCCAGCAGTTTGGGTCAAACAGGGAATCAGCCCCAGCATTTT
TRBV9	-	TRBJ2-7	-	CASSPHSEIGEQYF	TGTGCCAGCAGCCCTCATAGCGAGATCGGCGAGCAGTACTTC
TRBV11-2	-	TRBJ2-1	-	CASSLVGAYNEQFF	TGTGCCAGCAGCTTAGTAGGGGCCTACAATGAGCAGTTCTTC
TRBV19	-	TRBJ2-5	TRBD2	CASSKTSGTETQYF	TGTGCCAGTAGTAAGACTAGCGGGACTGAGACCCAGTACTTC
TRBV14	-	TRBJ2-7	TRBD1	CASSQERTGTYEQYF	TGTGCCAGCAGCCAAGAGCGGACAGGAACCTACGAGCAGTACTTC
TRBV6-5	-	TRBJ2-3	-	CASKTGGTDTQYF	TGTGCCAGCAAAACGGGAGGCACAGATACGCAGTATTTT
TRBV5-4	-	TRBJ2-3	-	CASSYSGRTDTQYF	TGTGCCAGCAGCTATTCAGGGCGCACAGATACGCAGTATTTT
TRBV2	few	TRBJ2-1	TRBD2	CASSPQFSGRGGNEQFF	TGTGCCAGCAGTCCTCAATTCAGCGGGAGAGGTGGGAATGAGCAGTTCTTC
TRBV19	-	TRBJ2-7	TRBD1	CATSTGRYEQYF	TGTGCCACCTCGACAGGGAGATACGAGCAGTACTTC
TRBV19	-	TRBJ1-2	TRBD1	CASLDRGDGYTF	TGTGCCAGCCTTGACAGGGGAGATGGCTACACCTTC
TRBV2	-	TRBJ2-3	TRBD2	CASSEERLAGRGDTQYF	TGTGCCAGCAGTGAGGAACGACTAGCGGGGAGGGGGGATACGCAGTATTTT
TRBV7-6	-	TRBJ2-3	TRBD2	CASSYRSGASTDTQYF	TGTGCCAGCAGCTACCGCAGCGGGGCAAGCACAGATACGCAGTATTTT
TRBV5-4	-	TRBJ1-1	TRBD1	CASSPGGVDGSEAFF	TGTGCCAGCAGCCCAGGGGGCGTTGACGGATCTGAAGCTTTCTTT
TRBV25-1	-	TRBJ1-1	-	CASSEYTSRTEAFF	TGTGCCAGCAGTGAATATACCAGTCGCACTGAAGCTTTCTTT
TRBV9	-	TRBJ2-7	-	CASSVGLGEQYF	TGTGCCAGCAGCGTAGGGCTCGGGGAGCAGTACTTC
TRBV7-9	-	TRBJ2-3	-	CASSFQGSTQYF	TGTGCCAGCAGCTTTCAGGGGAGTACGCAGTATTTT
TRBV5-1	-	TRBJ2-7	TRBD2	CASSLGLAGRGYEQYF	TGCGCCAGCAGCTTGGGACTAGCGGGAAGAGGCTACGAGCAGTACTTC
TRBV11-2	once	TRBJ2-2	TRBD1	CASSWYRGRTGELFF	TGTGCCAGCAGCTGGTACAGGGGTAGGACCGGGGAGCTGTTTTTT
TRBV25-1	-	TRBJ2-5	-	CASSAAARTGPPETQYF	TGTGCCAGCAGTGCTGCTGCTAGAACAGGGCCTCCTGAGACCCAGTACTTC
TRBV4-1	-	TRBJ1-5	-	CASSQDGQVVNQPQHF	TGCGCCAGCAGCCAAGATGGGCAGGTGGTCAATCAGCCCCAGCATTTT
TRBV2	few	TRBJ2-7	-	CASSLLSYEQYF	TGTGCCAGCAGCTTACTGAGCTACGAGCAGTACTTC
TRBV14	-	TRBJ2-3	TRBD1	CASSQLTGQGLSTDTQYF	TGTGCCAGCAGCCAACTAACCGGACAGGGGCTTAGCACAGATACGCAGTATTTT
TRBV5-4	-	TRBJ2-5	-	CASSLRDMQTQYF	TGTGCCAGCAGCCTCAGGGACATGCAGACCCAGTACTTC
TRBV6-5	-	TRBJ2-7	TRBD1	CASSYRDRGEYEQYF	TGTGCCAGCAGTTACCGGGACAGGGGGGAATACGAGCAGTACTTC
TRBV5-1	-	TRBJ2-6	-	CASSLVWQNSGANVLTF	TGCGCCAGCAGCTTGGTTTGGCAGAACTCTGGGGCCAACGTCCTGACTTTC
TRBV6-5	-	TRBJ2-3	TRBD2	CASSYSHSGSTDTQYF	TGTGCCAGCAGTTACTCGCATAGCGGGAGCACAGATACGCAGTATTTT
TRBV2	-	TRBJ1-3	TRBD1	CASRDDRVLSGNTIYF	TGTGCCAGCAGGGATGACAGGGTGCTCTCTGGAAACACCATATATTTT
TRBV10-1	-	TRBJ2-7	TRBD2	CASSPPRGDSWEQYF	TGCGCCAGCAGCCCCCCGCGGGGGGACTCATGGGAGCAGTACTTC
TRBV10-3	-	TRBJ2-2	-	CAISYQKPGELFF	TGTGCCATCAGTTATCAGAAACCCGGGGAGCTGTTTTTT
TRBV6-5	-	TRBJ2-5	-	CASMTTVEVQETQYF	TGTGCCAGCATGACGACGGTGGAGGTACAAGAGACCCAGTACTTC
TRBV7-9	-	TRBJ2-1	TRBD1	CASSVLRDRGVNEQFF	TGTGCCAGCAGCGTACTCCGGGACAGGGGGGTCAATGAGCAGTTCTTC
TRBV4-1	-	TRBJ1-1	-	CASRHPPGGTEAFF	TGCGCCAGCAGACACCCACCCGGGGGGACTGAAGCTTTCTTT
TRBV5-1	-	TRBJ2-7	TRBD2	CASSSRVTSGRAVLGEQYF	TGCGCCAGCAGCTCCCGGGTGACTAGCGGGAGGGCCGTCCTGGGCGAGCAGTACTTC
TRBV29-1	once	TRBJ2-4	TRBD2	CSVSEGRVGKNIQYF	TGCAGCGTTTCCGAAGGGAGGGTAGGCAAAAACATTCAGTACTTC
TRBV7-2	-	TRBJ2-7	TRBD1	CASSLLGQGFYRYEQYF	TGTGCCAGCAGCTTATTGGGACAGGGGTTCTACCGCTACGAGCAGTACTTC
TRBV4-3	-	TRBJ2-7	-	CASSQQGSYEQYF	TGCGCCAGCAGCCAGCAGGGGTCCTACGAGCAGTACTTC
TRBV6-1	-	TRBJ1-5	-	CATQGAGNQPQHF	TGTGCCACCCAAGGGGCAGGGAACCAGCCCCAGCATTTT
TRBV27	-	TRBJ2-2	-	CASSFFERVDTGELFF	TGTGCCAGCAGTTTTTTCGAACGGGTCGACACCGGGGAGCTGTTTTTT
TRBV5-1	once	TRBJ2-7	-	CASSLKLELGYEQYF	TGCGCCAGCAGCTTGAAGTTAGAACTAGGCTACGAGCAGTACTTC
TRBV5-1	few	TRBJ2-5	TRBD1	CASSTGTAQETQYF	TGCGCCAGCAGCACGGGGACAGCCCAAGAGACCCAGTACTTC